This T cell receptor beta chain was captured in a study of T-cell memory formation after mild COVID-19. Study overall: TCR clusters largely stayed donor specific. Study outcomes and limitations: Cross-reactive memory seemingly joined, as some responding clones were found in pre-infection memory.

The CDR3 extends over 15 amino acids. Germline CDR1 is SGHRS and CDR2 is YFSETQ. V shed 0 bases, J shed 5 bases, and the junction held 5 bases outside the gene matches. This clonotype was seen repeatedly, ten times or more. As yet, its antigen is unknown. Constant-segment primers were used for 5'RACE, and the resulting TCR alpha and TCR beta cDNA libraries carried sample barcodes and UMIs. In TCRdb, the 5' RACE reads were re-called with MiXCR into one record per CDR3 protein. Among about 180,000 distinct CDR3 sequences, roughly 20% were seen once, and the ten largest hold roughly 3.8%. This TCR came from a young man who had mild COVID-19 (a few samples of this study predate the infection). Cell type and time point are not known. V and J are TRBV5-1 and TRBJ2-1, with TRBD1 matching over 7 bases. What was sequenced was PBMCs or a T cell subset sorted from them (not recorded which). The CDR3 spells CASSLEGQPHNEQFF. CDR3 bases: TGCGCCAGCAGCTTGGAGGGACAGCCTCACAATGAGCAGTTCTTC.